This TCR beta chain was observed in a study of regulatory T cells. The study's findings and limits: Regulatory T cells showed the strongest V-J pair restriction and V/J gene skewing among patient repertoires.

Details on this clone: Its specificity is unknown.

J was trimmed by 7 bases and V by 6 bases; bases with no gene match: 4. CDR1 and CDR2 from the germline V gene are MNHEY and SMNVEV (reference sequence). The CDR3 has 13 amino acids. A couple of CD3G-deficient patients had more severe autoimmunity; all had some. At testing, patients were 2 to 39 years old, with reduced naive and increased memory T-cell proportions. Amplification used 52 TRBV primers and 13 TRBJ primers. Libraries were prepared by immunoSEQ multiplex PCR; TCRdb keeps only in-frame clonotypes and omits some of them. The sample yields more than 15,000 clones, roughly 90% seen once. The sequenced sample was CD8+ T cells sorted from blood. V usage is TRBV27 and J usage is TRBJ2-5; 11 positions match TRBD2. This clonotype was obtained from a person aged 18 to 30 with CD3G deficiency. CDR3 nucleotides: TGTGCCAGCAGCCTGACTAGCGGGGCGACCCAGTACTTC. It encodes CASSLTSGATQYF.